The sequence of this T cell receptor (beta chain) was determined in a study of cytomegalovirus exposure and HLA in healthy donors. Overall study findings and caveats: The study carried out a later analysis of TCR beta sequences. It associated around 17,000 of them with specific HLA alleles at a false discovery rate of 0.05.

The trim removed 4 bases at V and 7 bases at J, leaving 18 bases unmatched. There are 17 residues in the CDR3. Looked up from germline, CDR1 is MNHEY and CDR2 is SMNVEV (reference sequence). On this clone itself: Its antigen is undetermined.

60 Vbeta and 13 Jbeta primers were used in PCR. Profiling relied on immunoSEQ multiplex PCR, and the TCRdb table lists in-frame clones only, not all of them. The sample has some 160,000 clones; over 65% are singletons. The sequencing input was PBMCs. This receptor was identified in a woman aged 40 to 50 in good health and CMV-seronegative. V and J are TRBV27 and TRBJ2-7; TRBD2 agrees at 8 bases. Here the CDR3 reads CASSSPRKRGPLEEQYF. CDR3 in DNA: TGTGCCAGCAGTTCCCCGAGAAAGCGGGGGCCCCTTGAGGAGCAGTACTTC.